The 30 T cell receptor beta chains given below trace back to one sample, sequenced in a study of T cells after yellow fever vaccination (dated by TCRdb to the late 2010s). The sample's treatment or condition label, decoded: live attenuated yellow fever vaccine strain. Libraries were built with 5' RACE. TCRdb records Illumina HiSeq 2500 as the sequencer. Using fastp at Q25 and MiXCR, TCRdb reprocessed the public reads and kept productive beta chains. Rows with one shared CDR3 protein collapse into an entry with the most common genes and DNA. Within this sample are roughly 260,000 distinct CDR3 sequences, with roughly 13% of them counted one time only. Clones ranked in the top ten supply 0.45% to 0.65% of the sample. The sequencing here drew on CD4+ T cells sorted from PBMCs, taken 45 days after the yellow fever booster vaccination. The receptors shown here come from a young man who received the YFV17D yellow fever vaccine.

The rearrangement uses TRBV7-9 and TRBJ2-7; no definite D call. Germline V gene lookup returns CDR1 SEHNR and CDR2 FQNEAQ (reference sequence). CDR3 length: 16 amino acids. Trimming stripped 1 base from V and 0 bases from J, with 13 bases between. The CDR3 spells CASSLVSLGSSYEQYF. DNA for the CDR3: TGTGCCAGCAGCTTAGTGTCTCTGGGCAGCTCCTACGAGCAGTACTTC.

The V and J genes are TRBV9 and TRBJ1-3, with unresolved D. The germline V and J ends were trimmed by 6 bases and 4 bases, with 8 bases remaining between them. CDR1 is SGDLS, CDR2 YYNGEE, per germline. CDR3 length: 12 amino acids. The CDR3 DNA reads as TGTGCCAGCACCAGGTCCGGAAACACCATATATTTT. Translation: CASTRSGNTIYF.

This rearrangement joins TRBV5-1 to TRBJ1-4; TRBD1 is a possible D gene (5 bases). The length of the CDR3 is 15 residues. Germline V gives CDR1 SGHRS, CDR2 YFSETQ. Trimming stripped 3 bases from V and 8 bases from J, with 17 bases between. CDR3 in amino acids: CASSYTSTDNEKLFF. CDR3 sequence (DNA): TGCGCCAGCAGCTACACCTCGACGGACAACGAAAAACTGTTTTTT.

There are a few counts of this clonotype. The genes are TRBV12-3 or TRBV12-4 and TRBJ2-7; 7 bases agree with TRBD2. J gave up 4 bases and V 1 base, and 4 bases lay outside the gene matches. The CDR3 has 14 residues. For the CDR3, the DNA is TGTGCCAGCAGTTTAGGGCAGCGGGGATACGAGCAGTACTTC. Translated: CASSLGQRGYEQYF.

The chain carries TRBV12-3 or TRBV12-4 and TRBJ2-7, with 9 nucleotides matching TRBD2. The CDR3 extends over 14 amino acids. With V trimmed by 6 bases and J by 1 base, 4 bases remained unmatched. The DNA of the CDR3 is TGTGCCAGCAGGCCTAGCGGGACATCCTACGAGCAGTACTTC. As protein: CASRPSGTSYEQYF.

The chain combines TRBV19 with TRBJ2-5, with D perhaps TRBD1 (6 bases). Germline CDR1 is LNHDA and CDR2 is SQIVND (reference sequence). V lost 4 bases to trimming and J lost 4 bases, with 16 bases between them. The CDR3 sequence is 15 residues long. CDR3 protein: CASSSVSQGRETQYF. In nucleotides, the CDR3 is TGTGCCAGTAGTAGCGTCAGTCAGGGGCGAGAGACCCAGTACTTC.

The chain recombines TRBV12-3 or TRBV12-4 with TRBJ2-3, with TRBD2 as a possible D gene (7 bases). The CDR3 is 14 residues long. V lost 4 bases, J lost 5 bases, and 13 bases lay in between. CDR3 protein: CASSYGGRIDTQYF. DNA for the CDR3: TGTGCCAGCAGTTACGGGGGGCGCATAGATACGCAGTATTTT.

This clonotype was picked up a small number of times. This rearrangement joins TRBV6-5 to TRBJ2-1, with D unresolved. The V end lost 2 bases, the J end lost 5 bases, and 13 bases lay between the germline ends. The germline gives CDR1 MNHEY, CDR2 SVGAGI. The CDR3 is 15 residues long. In DNA, the CDR3 is TGTGCCAGCAGTTACCCAGCAGACCGCCACAATGAGCAGTTCTTC. It specifies CASSYPADRHNEQFF.

The table lists this clonotype with a few counts. J is TRBJ2-1 and V is TRBV29-1; D is unresolved. The CDR3 is 15 residues long. Germline V lookup: CDR1 SQVTM, CDR2 ANQGSEA. Trimming took 7 bases from V and 1 from J, leaving 17 bases between them. DNA of the CDR3: TGCAGCGCCCTCACGGGCTCGAAATCCTACAATGAGCAGTTCTTC. It is translated as CSALTGSKSYNEQFF.

This clonotype was detected ten times or more. V and J are TRBV4-3 and TRBJ1-2, with D unclear. Germline lookup yields CDR1 LGHNA and CDR2 YSLEER. Trimming took off 0 bases at V and 5 bases at J, with 7 bases between the two ends. The CDR3 covers 13 residues. CDR3 coding DNA: TGCGCCAGCAGCCAAGATCGAGGTTATGGCTACACCTTC. Residues: CASSQDRGYGYTF.

In this sample, this clonotype turned up many times. The chain links TRBV12-3 or TRBV12-4 to TRBJ2-3, with TRBD2 as a possible D gene (5 bases). With 7 bases removed from V and 1 base from J, the gap between germline ends came to 15 bases. CDR3 length equals 15 residues. The CDR3 bases are TGTGCCAGCATTCGGGGTTTCATCCGCACAGATACGCAGTATTTT. It yields the protein CASIRGFIRTDTQYF.

The chain carries TRBV7-3 and TRBJ2-3, with 9 bases matching TRBD2. The germline V gene has CDR1 SGHTA and CDR2 FQGTGA. The J segment lost 2 bases and the V segment lost 5 bases, leaving 5 bases of the junction unmatched. This CDR3 is built from 15 residues. The CDR3 reads CASSPRLAATDTQYF. The CDR3 DNA reads as TGTGCCAGCAGCCCTAGACTAGCGGCCACAGATACGCAGTATTTT.

The J gene is TRBJ2-2, the V gene TRBV5-1; a weak D match, TRBD1 (6 bases). Germline V gene sequence: CDR1 SGHRS, CDR2 YFSETQ. The CDR3 consists of 15 residues. V lost 1 base and J 0 bases, leaving 7 bases between the germline ends. CDR3 nucleotide sequence: TGCGCCAGCAGCTTGACAGGGTCGAACACCGGGGAGCTGTTTTTT. Amino acid sequence: CASSLTGSNTGELFF.

This chain links TRBV7-6 with TRBJ2-1; no firm D call. The germline V and J ends were trimmed by 1 base and 2 bases, with 9 bases remaining between them. The CDR3 length is 15 residues. Germline CDR1 SGHVS, CDR2 FNYEAQ. The CDR3 bases are TGTGCCAGCAGCTTAGGGTCGGCAGCCTACAATGAGCAGTTCTTC. The encoded protein is CASSLGSAAYNEQFF.

This clonotype has only a few counts. Relative to the germline gene, one junction end is altered; a read error may explain this. The chain combines TRBV28 with TRBJ1-1; TRBD1 matches 12 bases. Germline values: CDR1 MDHEN, CDR2 SYDVKM. The CDR3 has 11 amino acids. The CDR3 loop is CASVGGQGAFF. DNA of the CDR3: TGTGCCTCTGTGGGGGGACAGGGGGCCTTTTTT.

In this sample, this clonotype turned up a few times. V usage is TRBV20-1 and J usage is TRBJ1-5; D remains ambiguous. From germline, CDR1 is DFQATT and CDR2 SNEGSKA (reference sequence). The CDR3 has 14 residues. Trimming removed 3 bases at V and 4 bases at J, with 13 bases between. CDR3 nucleotides: TGCAGTGCTAGCAACCCCATGAGAAATCAGCCCCAGCATTTT. It yields the protein CSASNPMRNQPQHF.

This clonotype was picked up a small number of times. The chain recombines TRBV28 with TRBJ1-2, with no clear D. The germline V gene has CDR1 MDHEN and CDR2 SYDVKM. This CDR3 has 13 amino acids. V lost 5 bases, J lost 0 bases, and 7 bases lay in between. Written as DNA, the CDR3 is TGTGCCAGCAGTCCCCTTTCTAACTATGGCTACACCTTC. Translating it yields CASSPLSNYGYTF.

In its sample, this clonotype was seen a few times. The rearrangement uses TRBV6-1 and TRBJ1-1; 7 positions match TRBD1. The J segment lost 3 bases and the V segment lost 3 bases, leaving 7 bases of the junction unmatched. The CDR3 contains 15 residues. CDR1 is MNHNS and CDR2 is SASEGT in the germline V gene. CDR3 nucleotides: TGTGCCAGCAGTGATCAGGGGGTTCGGGACACTGAAGCTTTCTTT. This codes for CASSDQGVRDTEAFF.

This chain links TRBV12-3 or TRBV12-4 with TRBJ2-1; 7 bases agree with TRBD2. The CDR3 extends over 14 amino acids. Losses at the gene ends were 7 bases for V and 9 bases for J; bases not matched to a gene: 12. The CDR3, as DNA: TGTGCCAGCACCACCGGACTAGAGGGTGGTGAGCAGTTCTTC. Translating gives CASTTGLEGGEQFF.

This clonotype is termed medium-sized. This chain uses TRBV7-2 with TRBJ2-3; 9 nucleotides agree with TRBD2. Germline assignment: CDR1 SGHTA and CDR2 FQGNSA. CDR3 length: 15 residues. V lost 5 bases, J lost 1 base, and 4 bases stayed unmatched. This chain's CDR3 is CASSPRTSGTDTQYF. CDR3 DNA: TGTGCCAGCAGCCCCCGGACTAGCGGCACAGATACGCAGTATTTT.

The rearrangement joins TRBV4-3 to TRBJ2-2, with 8 bases that match TRBD2. The CDR3 runs 16 residues. The J segment lost 7 bases and the V segment lost 2 bases, leaving 9 bases of the junction unmatched. The germline gives CDR1 LGHNA, CDR2 YSLEER. The CDR3 region has the DNA TGCGCCAGCAGCCAATCCCCGACTAGCGTGGGCGGGGAGCTGTTTTTT. Residues: CASSQSPTSVGGELFF.

This clonotype has only a few counts. CDR3 DNA sequence: TGCAGTGCTAGCCCGAACTCCTACGAGCAGTACTTC. This gives the protein CSASPNSYEQYF. The V call is TRBV20-1, the J call TRBJ2-7; the D is unclear. Germline CDR1 DFQATT, CDR2 SNEGSKA (reference sequence). This CDR3 region has 12 residues. V was trimmed by 3 bases and J by 0 bases, leaving 6 bases between them.

The chain has TRBV29-1 and TRBJ2-1, with TRBD2 matching over 12 bases. J gave up 9 bases and V 6 bases, and 6 bases lay outside the gene matches. The CDR3 is made up of 13 amino acids. CDR1 is SQVTM and CDR2 is ANQGSEA in the germline V gene. The CDR3 sequence: CSVWTSGNGEQFF. DNA for the CDR3: TGCAGCGTCTGGACTAGCGGGAACGGTGAGCAGTTCTTC.

This clonotype was observed a handful of times. The V and J genes are TRBV15 and TRBJ2-1; a weak D match, TRBD1 (6 bases). The length of the CDR3 is 13 residues. V was pared by 2 bases and J by 8 bases, with 10 bases between. Germline CDR1 is LNHNV and CDR2 is YYDKDF (reference sequence). The CDR3 coding sequence is TGTGCCACCAGCAGATCAGGGGTTCATGAGCAGTTCTTC. It yields the protein CATSRSGVHEQFF.

The chain couples TRBV14 to TRBJ2-7; no reliable D call. V lost 0 bases and J lost 8, with 11 bases in between. This CDR3 region has 13 residues. Germline lookup yields CDR1 SGHDN and CDR2 FVKESK. The CDR3, as DNA: TGTGCCAGCAGCCAAGACCCCCCCTTCAAGCAGTACTTC. Residues: CASSQDPPFKQYF.

The V and J genes are TRBV5-1 and TRBJ2-7, with 9 bases matching TRBD1. The CDR3 consists of 15 residues. The germline gives CDR1 SGHRS, CDR2 YFSETQ. V lost 5 bases, J lost 3 bases, and 9 bases stayed unmatched. The CDR3 loop reads CASSRTGALHYEQYF. The CDR3 DNA sequence: TGCGCCAGCAGTCGGACAGGGGCACTACACTACGAGCAGTACTTC.

This sequence joins TRBV10-3 and TRBJ1-2; D remains unclear. CDR1 is ENHRY, CDR2 SYGVKD, per germline. This CDR3 contains 11 residues. V was trimmed by 4 bases and J by 6 bases, leaving 6 bases between them. The CDR3 coding sequence is TGTGCCATCAGTGTGCGCGATGGCTACACCTTC. Its protein product is CAISVRDGYTF.

The V gene is TRBV7-2, the J gene TRBJ2-7; the D gene is possibly TRBD2 (6 bases). CDR1 is SGHTA and CDR2 is FQGNSA in the germline V gene. The CDR3 sequence is 15 residues long. Trimming removed 4 bases at V and 1 base at J, with 14 bases between. The CDR3 reads CASSSRGGISYEQYF. Here the CDR3 DNA reads TGTGCCAGCAGCTCCCGCGGCGGGATTTCCTACGAGCAGTACTTC.

This clonotype was picked up a small number of times. V usage is TRBV18 and J usage is TRBJ1-4; D call uncertain. This CDR3 region has 13 residues. Germline CDR1 KGHSH, CDR2 LQKENI. V was cut by 6 bases and J by 8 bases, with 13 bases left in between. This CDR3 reads CASSPAREEKLFF. CDR3 nucleotides: TGTGCCAGCTCGCCCGCAAGGGAGGAAAAACTGTTTTTT.

The chain links TRBV9 to TRBJ2-7; the match to TRBD2 covers 10 bases. Trimming cost V 4 bases and J 4 bases; bases outside gene matches: 8. Germline loops: CDR1 SGDLS, CDR2 YYNGEE. The CDR3 spans 15 residues. The CDR3 DNA reads TGTGCCAGCAGCACACAAGCGGGAGGGCCTTACGAGCAGTACTTC. Translated: CASSTQAGGPYEQYF.